This is a list of T cell receptor beta chains from one sample in a study of cytomegalovirus exposure and HLA in healthy donors. TCRdb keeps only in-frame clones here, not all; method: immunoSEQ multiplex PCR. The table records approximately 100,000 clones, 65% to 80% of them present only once. Sample: PBMCs. The receptors stem from a middle-aged man in good health and CMV-seronegative. CDR3s include the opening cysteine and the closing phenylalanine or tryptophan. Each record gives: V gene, clone size, D gene, J gene, CDR3 DNA, CDR3 protein. D genes are given only for firm matches. Clone size is shown for a subset of rows, as once, few, many or a class of expanded clone.

V gene: TRBV28
clone size: NA
D gene: TRBD2
J gene: TRBJ2-3
CDR3 DNA: TGTGCCAGCAGTTTTCCCAGCGGGAGTATTATAACAGATACGCAGTATTTT
CDR3 protein: CASSFPSGSIITDTQYF

V gene: TRBV9
clone size: NA
D gene: TRBD2
J gene: TRBJ2-5
CDR3 DNA: TGTGCCAGCAGCCTAGCGGGGGGGCAGGGAGAGACCCAGTACTTC
CDR3 protein: CASSLAGGQGETQYF

V gene: TRBV18
clone size: NA
D gene: TRBD1
J gene: TRBJ1-1
CDR3 DNA: TGTGCCAGCTCACCCGAGGGACAGGGGGCTGAAGCTTTCTTT
CDR3 protein: CASSPEGQGAEAFF

V gene: TRBV4-1
clone size: once
D gene: NA
J gene: TRBJ1-4
CDR3 DNA: TGCGCCAGCAGCCAAAAGGCGGGGGCTAATGAAAAACTGTTTTTT
CDR3 protein: CASSQKAGANEKLFF

V gene: TRBV2
clone size: NA
D gene: TRBD1
J gene: TRBJ2-7
CDR3 DNA: TGTGCCAGCATGGGACAGGGTCAGGATAGAGTTCAGTACTTC
CDR3 protein: CASMGQGQDRVQYF

V gene: TRBV5-6
clone size: NA
D gene: NA
J gene: TRBJ2-5
CDR3 DNA: TGTGCCAGCAGCTTTCTCGGTCGGGAGACCCAGTACTTC
CDR3 protein: CASSFLGRETQYF

V gene: TRBV2
clone size: NA
D gene: TRBD2
J gene: TRBJ2-3
CDR3 DNA: TGTGCCAGCAGGGGGCCGGGACTAGCGGGTTACACAGATACGCAGTATTTT
CDR3 protein: CASRGPGLAGYTDTQYF

V gene: TRBV7-2
clone size: NA
D gene: NA
J gene: TRBJ2-7
CDR3 DNA: TGTGCCAGCAGCCCATCCAACTTTTGGGAGCAGTACTTC
CDR3 protein: CASSPSNFWEQYF

V gene: TRBV7-7
clone size: few
D gene: TRBD1
J gene: TRBJ2-2
CDR3 DNA: TGTGCCAGCAGCCAGACAGGGGCCACCGGGGAGCTGTTTTTT
CDR3 protein: CASSQTGATGELFF

V gene: TRBV20-1
clone size: few
D gene: TRBD2
J gene: TRBJ2-3
CDR3 DNA: TGCAGCTTGGGGGGGATCGCGCAGTATTTT
CDR3 protein: CSLGGIAQYF

V gene: TRBV7-9
clone size: NA
D gene: NA
J gene: TRBJ1-1
CDR3 DNA: TGTGCCAGCAGCTTAGGGGGCGACACTGAAGCTTTCTTT
CDR3 protein: CASSLGGDTEAFF

V gene: TRBV7-2
clone size: NA
D gene: TRBD2
J gene: TRBJ2-7
CDR3 DNA: TGTGCCAGCAGCTTAGATACTAGCGGGCTTTCCCCCTACGAGCAGTACTTC
CDR3 protein: CASSLDTSGLSPYEQYF

V gene: TRBV29-1
clone size: NA
D gene: TRBD1
J gene: TRBJ1-4
CDR3 DNA: TGCAGCGTTTACAGGGGGCTAGCTAATGAAAAACTGTTTTTT
CDR3 protein: CSVYRGLANEKLFF

V gene: TRBV13
clone size: few
D gene: NA
J gene: TRBJ1-2
CDR3 DNA: TGTGCCAGCAGGGCGATATGGGCCTCCGTGCTCTATGGCTACACCTTC
CDR3 protein: CASRAIWASVLYGYTF

V gene: TRBV7-2
clone size: NA
D gene: TRBD1
J gene: TRBJ1-4
CDR3 DNA: TGTGCCAGCAGCCCACTCGCACCCGGACAGGGGCGGGTAAAACTGTTTTTT
CDR3 protein: CASSPLAPGQGRVKLFF

V gene: TRBV9
clone size: NA
D gene: NA
J gene: TRBJ2-5
CDR3 DNA: TGTGCCAGCTCAATAGCGGCCGAGGGTGGGACCCAGTACTTC
CDR3 protein: CASSIAAEGGTQYF

V gene: TRBV28
clone size: NA
D gene: NA
J gene: TRBJ2-1
CDR3 DNA: TGTGCCAGCAGTTTCCCTAGGAAGGACAATGAGCAGTTCTTC
CDR3 protein: CASSFPRKDNEQFF

V gene: TRBV21-1
clone size: few
D gene: NA
J gene: TRBJ1-5
CDR3 DNA: TGTGCCAGCGCCAGGCCCACAGTGGGCAATCAGCCCCAGCATTTT
CDR3 protein: CASARPTVGNQPQHF

V gene: TRBV6-5
clone size: NA
D gene: NA
J gene: TRBJ2-1
CDR3 DNA: TGTGCCAGCAGTTCACTCGCAGGGCTAGGGTTCGCTGAGCAGTTCTTC
CDR3 protein: CASSSLAGLGFAEQFF

V gene: TRBV7-9
clone size: NA
D gene: NA
J gene: TRBJ2-7
CDR3 DNA: TGTGCCAGCAGGGGGGACTCCTGGAGGGAGCAGTACTTC
CDR3 protein: CASRGDSWREQYF

V gene: TRBV6-5
clone size: NA
D gene: NA
J gene: TRBJ1-1
CDR3 DNA: TGTGCGAGCAGGCGGGGGTTGGACACTGAAGCTTTCTTT
CDR3 protein: CASRRGLDTEAFF

V gene: TRBV7-6
clone size: many
D gene: TRBD1
J gene: TRBJ1-4
CDR3 DNA: TGTGCCAGCAGGATGGGTGGACAGGGTTTGGGTGAAAAACTGTTTTTT
CDR3 protein: CASRMGGQGLGEKLFF

V gene: TRBV4-2
clone size: NA
D gene: TRBD1
J gene: TRBJ1-2
CDR3 DNA: TGTGCCAGCAGCCAAGACCCGGACAGGGTCCACGGCTACACCTTC
CDR3 protein: CASSQDPDRVHGYTF

V gene: TRBV18
clone size: NA
D gene: NA
J gene: TRBJ2-1
CDR3 DNA: TGTGCCAGCTCACCAGGCTCAGGGGTCAATGAGCAGTTCTTC
CDR3 protein: CASSPGSGVNEQFF

V gene: TRBV7-8
clone size: NA
D gene: NA
J gene: TRBJ2-7
CDR3 DNA: TGTGCCAGCAGTTCCTCTCCACGCTACGAGCAGTACTTC
CDR3 protein: CASSSSPRYEQYF

V gene: TRBV11-3
clone size: NA
D gene: NA
J gene: TRBJ2-1
CDR3 DNA: TGTGCCAGCAGCTTAGATGGGGGGGCCCCGGGTGATGAGCAGTTCTTC
CDR3 protein: CASSLDGGAPGDEQFF

V gene: TRBV4-2
clone size: NA
D gene: NA
J gene: TRBJ2-2
CDR3 DNA: TGTGCCAGCAGCCAAGACCCTCTATGGGGGGCGAACACCGGGGAGCTGTTTTTT
CDR3 protein: CASSQDPLWGANTGELFF

V gene: TRBV11-1
clone size: NA
D gene: TRBD1
J gene: TRBJ2-3
CDR3 DNA: TGTGCCAGCAACTTGGACAGGGGTACAGATACGCAGTATTTT
CDR3 protein: CASNLDRGTDTQYF

V gene: TRBV5-1
clone size: few
D gene: TRBD1
J gene: TRBJ1-4
CDR3 DNA: TGCGCCAGCAGCCCACAAGACAGGGGAGGTGAAAAACTGTTTTTT
CDR3 protein: CASSPQDRGGEKLFF

V gene: TRBV15
clone size: NA
D gene: NA
J gene: TRBJ2-7
CDR3 DNA: TGTGCCACCAGCAGAGGCGGCAAAACCTACGAGCAGTACTTC
CDR3 protein: CATSRGGKTYEQYF

V gene: TRBV12-5
clone size: once
D gene: TRBD2
J gene: TRBJ2-1
CDR3 DNA: TGTGCTAGTGGTCGGGGGACTAGCGGACAGAATGAGCAGTTCTTC
CDR3 protein: CASGRGTSGQNEQFF

V gene: TRBV5-1
clone size: NA
D gene: NA
J gene: TRBJ2-3
CDR3 DNA: TGCGCCAGCAGCTTGGAATCGCGGGGACCTGTAGATACGCAGTATTTT
CDR3 protein: CASSLESRGPVDTQYF

V gene: TRBV6-1
clone size: NA
D gene: TRBD2
J gene: TRBJ2-6
CDR3 DNA: TGTGCCAGCAGTGGGAGCGGGAGGGTGGTGACTGGGGCCAACGTCCTGACTTTC
CDR3 protein: CASSGSGRVVTGANVLTF

V gene: TRBV29-1
clone size: NA
D gene: NA
J gene: TRBJ2-3
CDR3 DNA: TGCAGCACTACGAGCGGATTCAGCACAGATACGCAGTATTTT
CDR3 protein: CSTTSGFSTDTQYF

V gene: TRBV5-1
clone size: once
D gene: NA
J gene: TRBJ2-7
CDR3 DNA: TGCGCCAGCAGCTCCTTAGCCGGGAGTGGGTCCTACGAGCAGTACTTC
CDR3 protein: CASSSLAGSGSYEQYF

V gene: TRBV15
clone size: few
D gene: NA
J gene: TRBJ2-1
CDR3 DNA: TGTGCCACCAGCATCTTACAGACAAACAATGAGCAGTTCTTC
CDR3 protein: CATSILQTNNEQFF

V gene: TRBV4-3
clone size: NA
D gene: NA
J gene: TRBJ2-5
CDR3 DNA: TGCGCCAGCAGCCAAGATAGAGAGACCCAGTACTTC
CDR3 protein: CASSQDRETQYF

V gene: TRBV6-5
clone size: NA
D gene: NA
J gene: TRBJ1-4
CDR3 DNA: TGTGCCAGCGGTATCGAGCTTAATGAAAAACTGTTTTTT
CDR3 protein: CASGIELNEKLFF

V gene: TRBV28
clone size: few
D gene: TRBD1
J gene: TRBJ1-2
CDR3 DNA: TGTGCCAGCAGTGGAGGACAGGCTTCGCGGGGCTACACCTTC
CDR3 protein: CASSGGQASRGYTF

V gene: TRBV9
clone size: few
D gene: TRBD1
J gene: TRBJ2-5
CDR3 DNA: TGTGCCAGCAGCCCCCGACAGGGGGCAGGGGAGACCCAGTACTTC
CDR3 protein: CASSPRQGAGETQYF

V gene: TRBV27
clone size: NA
D gene: TRBD2
J gene: TRBJ2-7
CDR3 DNA: TGTGCCAGCGGCGGGGGGGCAGGCCTCACCTACGAGCAGTACTTC
CDR3 protein: CASGGGAGLTYEQYF

V gene: TRBV9
clone size: NA
D gene: TRBD1
J gene: TRBJ2-2
CDR3 DNA: TGTGCCAGCAGCGTAGTAACAGGGGGCGTCGGGGAGCTGTTTTTT
CDR3 protein: CASSVVTGGVGELFF